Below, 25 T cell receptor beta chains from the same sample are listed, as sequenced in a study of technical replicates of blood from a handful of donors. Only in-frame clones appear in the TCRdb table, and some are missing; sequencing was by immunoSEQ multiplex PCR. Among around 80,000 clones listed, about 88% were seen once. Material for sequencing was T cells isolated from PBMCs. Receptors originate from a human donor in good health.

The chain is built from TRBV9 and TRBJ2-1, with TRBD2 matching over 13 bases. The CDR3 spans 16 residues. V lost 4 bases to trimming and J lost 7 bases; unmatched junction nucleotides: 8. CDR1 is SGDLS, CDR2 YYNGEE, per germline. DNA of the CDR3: TGTGCCAGCAGCCCGCGGACTAGCGGGAGTGGGAATGAGCAGTTCTTC. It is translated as CASSPRTSGSGNEQFF.

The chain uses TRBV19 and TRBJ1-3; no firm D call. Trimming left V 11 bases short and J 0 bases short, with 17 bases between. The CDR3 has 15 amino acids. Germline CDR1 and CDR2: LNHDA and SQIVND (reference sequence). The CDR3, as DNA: TGTGCCGTAAAATCAGCGGCGAGCTCTGGAAACACCATATATTTT. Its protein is CAVKSAASSGNTIYF.

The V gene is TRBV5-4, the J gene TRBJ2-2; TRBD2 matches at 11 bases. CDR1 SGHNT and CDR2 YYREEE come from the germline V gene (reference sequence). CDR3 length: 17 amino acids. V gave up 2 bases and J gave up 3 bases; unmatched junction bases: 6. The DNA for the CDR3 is TGTGCCAGCAGCTTAACTAGCGGGAGACCCTACACCGGGGAGCTGTTTTTT. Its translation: CASSLTSGRPYTGELFF.

CDR3 in amino acids: CAISGTIFKNIQYF. CDR3 DNA sequence: TGTGCCATCAGTGGTACTATATTCAAAAACATTCAGTACTTC. The chain carries TRBV10-3 and TRBJ2-4; no firm D call. Germline lookup yields CDR1 ENHRY and CDR2 SYGVKD. Trimming took 4 bases from V and 3 from J, leaving 10 bases between them. The CDR3 spans 14 residues.

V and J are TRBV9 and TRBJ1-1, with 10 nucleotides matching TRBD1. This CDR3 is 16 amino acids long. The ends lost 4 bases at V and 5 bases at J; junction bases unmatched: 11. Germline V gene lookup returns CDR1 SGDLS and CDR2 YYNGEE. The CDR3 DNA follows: TGTGCCAGCAGCATGACAGGGGGCGCGAGAAGGACTGAAGCTTTCTTT. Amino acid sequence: CASSMTGGARRTEAFF.

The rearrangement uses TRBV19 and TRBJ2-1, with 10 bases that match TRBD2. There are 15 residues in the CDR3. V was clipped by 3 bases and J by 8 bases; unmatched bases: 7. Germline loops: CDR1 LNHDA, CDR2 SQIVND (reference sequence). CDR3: CASSIRAGGPYEQFF. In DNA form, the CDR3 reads TGTGCCAGTAGTATTCGAGCGGGAGGGCCTTATGAGCAGTTCTTC.

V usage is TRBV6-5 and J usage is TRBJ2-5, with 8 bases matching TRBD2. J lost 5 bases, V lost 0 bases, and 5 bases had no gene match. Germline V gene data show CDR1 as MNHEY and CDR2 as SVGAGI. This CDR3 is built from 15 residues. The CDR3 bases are TGTGCCAGCAGTTACTCTTGGACTAGCTTGGAGACCCAGTACTTC. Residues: CASSYSWTSLETQYF.

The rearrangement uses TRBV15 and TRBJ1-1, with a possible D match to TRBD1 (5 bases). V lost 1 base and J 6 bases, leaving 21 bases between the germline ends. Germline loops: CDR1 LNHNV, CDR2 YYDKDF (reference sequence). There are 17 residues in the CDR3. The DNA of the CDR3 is TGTGCCACCAGCAGAGTCGACCAGGGCCCGGGGGGACCTGAAGCTTTCTTT. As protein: CATSRVDQGPGGPEAFF.

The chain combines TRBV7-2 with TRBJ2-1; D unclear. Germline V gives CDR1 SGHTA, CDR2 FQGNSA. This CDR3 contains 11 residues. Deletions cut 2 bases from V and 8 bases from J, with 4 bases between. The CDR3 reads CASSLFDEQFF. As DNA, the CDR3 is TGTGCCAGCAGCTTATTCGATGAGCAGTTCTTC.

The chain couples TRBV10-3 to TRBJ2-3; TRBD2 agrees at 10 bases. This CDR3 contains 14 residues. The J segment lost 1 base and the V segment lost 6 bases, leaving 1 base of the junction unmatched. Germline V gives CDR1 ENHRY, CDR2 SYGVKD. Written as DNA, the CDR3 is TGTGCCATCAGGGGGACTAGCGGCACAGATACGCAGTATTTT. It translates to CAIRGTSGTDTQYF.

CDR3 bases: TGTGCCAGCAGTCCCGGACAGTTTCGTACCGGGGAGCTGTTTTTT. This gives the protein CASSPGQFRTGELFF. The V gene is TRBV28, the J gene TRBJ2-2; TRBD1 might be the D (6 bases). Germline CDR1 is MDHEN and CDR2 is SYDVKM. The CDR3 totals 15 residues. The ends were cut back, 5 bases at V and 5 bases at J, with 15 bases in the middle.

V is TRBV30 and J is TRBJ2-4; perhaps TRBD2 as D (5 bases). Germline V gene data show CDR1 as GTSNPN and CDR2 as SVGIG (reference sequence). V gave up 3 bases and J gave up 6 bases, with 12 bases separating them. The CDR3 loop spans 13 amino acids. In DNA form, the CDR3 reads TGTGCCTGGAGGAATTCGGCGGGAAACATTCAGTACTTC. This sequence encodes CAWRNSAGNIQYF.

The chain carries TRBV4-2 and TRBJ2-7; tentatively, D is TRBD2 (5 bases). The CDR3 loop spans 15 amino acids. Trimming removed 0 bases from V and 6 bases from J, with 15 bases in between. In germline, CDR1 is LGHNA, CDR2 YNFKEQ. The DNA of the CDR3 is TGTGCCAGCAGCCAAGAATGGATGGGGAGAGGCGAGCAGTACTTC. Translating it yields CASSQEWMGRGEQYF.

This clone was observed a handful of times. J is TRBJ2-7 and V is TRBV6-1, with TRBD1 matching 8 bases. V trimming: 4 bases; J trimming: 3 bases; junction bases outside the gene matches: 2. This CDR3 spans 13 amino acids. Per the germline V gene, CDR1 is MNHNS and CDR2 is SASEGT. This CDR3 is CASSGQGIYEQYF. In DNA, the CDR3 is TGTGCCAGCAGTGGACAGGGGATCTACGAGCAGTACTTC.

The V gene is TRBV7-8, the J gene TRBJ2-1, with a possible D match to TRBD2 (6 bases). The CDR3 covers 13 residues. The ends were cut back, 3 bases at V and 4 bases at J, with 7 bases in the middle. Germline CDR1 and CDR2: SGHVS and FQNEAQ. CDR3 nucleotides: TGTGCCAGCAGCTTTGGACTATACAATGAGCAGTTCTTC. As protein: CASSFGLYNEQFF.

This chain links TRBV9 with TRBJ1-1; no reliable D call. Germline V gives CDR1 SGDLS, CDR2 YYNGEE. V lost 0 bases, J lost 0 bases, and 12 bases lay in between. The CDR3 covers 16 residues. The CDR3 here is CASSVGGSHMNTEAFF. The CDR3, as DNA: TGTGCCAGCAGCGTAGGCGGCAGCCATATGAACACTGAAGCTTTCTTT.

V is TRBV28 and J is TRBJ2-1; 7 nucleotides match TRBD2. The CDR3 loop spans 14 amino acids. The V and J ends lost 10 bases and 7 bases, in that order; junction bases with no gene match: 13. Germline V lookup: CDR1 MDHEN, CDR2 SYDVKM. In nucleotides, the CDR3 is TGTGCCACGCAGGGTAGCGGGTATATAAATGAGCAGTTCTTC. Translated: CATQGSGYINEQFF.

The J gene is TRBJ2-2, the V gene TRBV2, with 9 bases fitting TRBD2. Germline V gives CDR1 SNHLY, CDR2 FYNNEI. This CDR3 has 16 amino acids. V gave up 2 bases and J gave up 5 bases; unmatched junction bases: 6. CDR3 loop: CASSESGLAQTGELFF. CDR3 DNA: TGTGCCAGCAGTGAATCCGGACTAGCGCAAACCGGGGAGCTGTTTTTT.

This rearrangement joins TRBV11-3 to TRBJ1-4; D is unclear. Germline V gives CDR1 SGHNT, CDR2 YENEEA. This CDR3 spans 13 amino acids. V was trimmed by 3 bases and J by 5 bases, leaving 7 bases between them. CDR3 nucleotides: TGTGCCAGCAGCTTTGAGGGAAATGAAAAACTGTTTTTT. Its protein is CASSFEGNEKLFF.

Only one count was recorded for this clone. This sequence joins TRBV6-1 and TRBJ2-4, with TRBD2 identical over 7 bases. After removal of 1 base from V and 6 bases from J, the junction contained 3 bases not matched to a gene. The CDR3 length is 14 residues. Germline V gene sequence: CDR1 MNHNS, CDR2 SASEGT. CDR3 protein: CASSEGPSGNIQYF. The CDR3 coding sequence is TGTGCCAGCAGTGAAGGCCCTAGCGGAAACATTCAGTACTTC.

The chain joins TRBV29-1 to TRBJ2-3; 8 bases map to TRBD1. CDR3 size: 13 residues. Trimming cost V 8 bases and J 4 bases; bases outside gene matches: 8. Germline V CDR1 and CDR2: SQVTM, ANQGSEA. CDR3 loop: CSHRDRQPDTQYF. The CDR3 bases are TGCAGCCACCGGGACAGGCAGCCAGATACGCAGTATTTT.

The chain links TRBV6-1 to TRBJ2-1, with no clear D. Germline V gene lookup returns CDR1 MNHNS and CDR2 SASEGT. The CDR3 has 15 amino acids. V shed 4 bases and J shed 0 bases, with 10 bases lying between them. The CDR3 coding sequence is TGTGCCAGCAGTGCGGAGTATAGCTCCTACAATGAGCAGTTCTTC. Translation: CASSAEYSSYNEQFF.

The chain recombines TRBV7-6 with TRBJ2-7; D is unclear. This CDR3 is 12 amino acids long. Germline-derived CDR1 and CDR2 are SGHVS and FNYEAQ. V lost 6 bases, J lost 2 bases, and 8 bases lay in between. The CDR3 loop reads CASSLTPYEQYF. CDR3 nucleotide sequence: TGTGCCAGCAGTCTAACCCCCTACGAGCAGTACTTC.

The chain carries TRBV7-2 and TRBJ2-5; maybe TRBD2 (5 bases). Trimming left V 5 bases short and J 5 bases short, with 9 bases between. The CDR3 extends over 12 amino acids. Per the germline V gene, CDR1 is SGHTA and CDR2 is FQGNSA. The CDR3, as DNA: TGTGCCAGCAGCCCGCCGGGGGAGACCCAGTACTTC. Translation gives CASSPPGETQYF.

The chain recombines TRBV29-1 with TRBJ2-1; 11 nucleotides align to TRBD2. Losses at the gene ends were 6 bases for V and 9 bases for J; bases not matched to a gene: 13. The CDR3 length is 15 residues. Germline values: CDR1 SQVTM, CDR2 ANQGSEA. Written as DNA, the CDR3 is TGCAGCGTCGAGGCTATGACTAGCGGGGTCGGTGAGCAGTTCTTC. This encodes CSVEAMTSGVGEQFF.